The rows below give T cell receptor beta chains drawn from one sample of a study of cytomegalovirus exposure and HLA in healthy donors. Data came from immunoSEQ multiplex PCR; TCRdb stores just in-frame clones and leaves some out. There are about 190,000 clones in the sample; around 81% occur only once, and around 1.9% lies in the top ten. The sample was PBMCs. The origin of the receptors is a man aged 18 to 30 in good health and CMV-seronegative. CDR3s include the opening cysteine and the closing phenylalanine or tryptophan. Each record gives: J gene, D gene, clone size, V gene, CDR3 DNA, CDR3 protein. A D gene is named only where the DNA matches it firmly. Not all rows give a size; the values are once, few, many and, for expanded clones, a class.

>TRBJ1-3|TRBD1|few|TRBV28
TGTGCCAGCAGTACTTGGACAGGAACCATATATTTT
CASSTWTGTIYF
>TRBJ1-2|TRBD1|NA|TRBV7-9
TGTGCCAGCAGTAAAAACAGGGGAGACTATGGCTACACCTTC
CASSKNRGDYGYTF
>TRBJ1-5|NA|few|TRBV7-8
TGTGCCAGCAGCTACAGACCATTGTACGATCAGCCCCAGCATTTT
CASSYRPLYDQPQHF
>TRBJ2-3|NA|NA|TRBV6-1
TGTGCCAGCAGAAGGTGGGACTCCAACACAGATACGCAGTATTTT
CASRRWDSNTDTQYF
>TRBJ2-2|NA|NA|TRBV28
TGTGCCAGCAGGCTAGAGGACACCGGGGAGCTGTTTTTT
CASRLEDTGELFF
>TRBJ2-5|NA|NA|TRBV5-5
TGTGCCAGCAGCTTGGGGGAGTACAAAGAGACCCAGTACTTC
CASSLGEYKETQYF
>TRBJ2-4|NA|few|TRBV7-9
TGTGCCAGCAGCTTAGAGACAGGAACCGGGGCTTCGGCCAAAAACATTCAGTACTTC
CASSLETGTGASAKNIQYF
>TRBJ1-1|TRBD1|NA|TRBV4-3
TGCGCCAGCAGCGCCCAAGGCTCGGGACAGGGAAAAGGTGAAGCTTTCTTT
CASSAQGSGQGKGEAFF
>TRBJ2-7|TRBD1|NA|TRBV9
TGTGCCAGCAGCGTAGGTGGGACAGGGTCTTCCGAGCAGTACTTC
CASSVGGTGSSEQYF
>TRBJ1-2|NA|once|TRBV7-8
TGTGCCAGCAGCTTGACAGGCCGCTATGGCTACACCTTC
CASSLTGRYGYTF
>TRBJ2-5|TRBD1|NA|TRBV7-9
TGTGCCAGCAGCCCCCCAAGCGGACAGGGTCCGCGGGAGACCCAGTACTTC
CASSPPSGQGPRETQYF
>TRBJ2-1|NA|NA|TRBV5-1
TGCGCCAGCAGCCGAGAGAGGCTAGATGAGCAGTTCTTC
CASSRERLDEQFF
>TRBJ2-1|TRBD2|once|TRBV7-6
TGTGCCAGCAGCGAGGGAATAGCGGGAGCGGATGAGCAGTTCTTC
CASSEGIAGADEQFF
>TRBJ2-5|NA|NA|TRBV2
TGTGCCAGCACCCTCTCTAGTGGCCGAGAGACCCAGTACTTC
CASTLSSGRETQYF
>TRBJ1-1|NA|NA|TRBV5-6
TGTGCCAGCAGCCTCCCACACGTGAACACTGAAGCTTTCTTT
CASSLPHVNTEAFF
>TRBJ1-3|NA|NA|TRBV19
TGTGCCAGTAGTCCAGACCATGGACAGGGAAACACCATATATTTT
CASSPDHGQGNTIYF
>TRBJ2-5|NA|once|TRBV5-1
TGCGCCAGCAGCTTGGGGAGGGGGGGCGGCCAAGAGACCCAGTACTTC
CASSLGRGGGQETQYF
>TRBJ1-6|NA|once|TRBV9
TGTGCCAGCAGCGTAGGGGTGCAGGGGAATTCACCCCTCCACTTT
CASSVGVQGNSPLHF
>TRBJ1-3|NA|NA|TRBV2
TGTGCCAGCCTGGACACTGGAAACACCATATATTTT
CASLDTGNTIYF
>TRBJ2-1|TRBD2|NA|TRBV5-4
TGTGCCAGCAGATTCGGACTAGCGGGGGGCTACAATGAGCAGTTCTTC
CASRFGLAGGYNEQFF
>TRBJ2-7|NA|NA|TRBV4-1
TGCGCCAGCAGCCAAGATACGGCCTACGAGCAGTACTTC
CASSQDTAYEQYF
>TRBJ2-2|TRBD2|NA|TRBV5-1
TGCGCCAGCAGCCCGCAGCCGGGACTAGCCAACACCGGGGAGCTGTTTTTT
CASSPQPGLANTGELFF
>TRBJ1-1|NA|NA|TRBV29-1
TGCAGCGCCGGAAGATCCGCGGGAGCTTTCTTT
CSAGRSAGAFF
>TRBJ1-3|NA|NA|TRBV7-8
TGTGCCAGCAGCTTAGCTGCGAAGGGAAACACCATATATTTT
CASSLAAKGNTIYF
>TRBJ1-1|TRBD1|NA|TRBV28
TGTGCCAGCAGTTTATTACAGGGGCTCAACACTGAAGCTTTCTTT
CASSLLQGLNTEAFF
>TRBJ2-4|NA|NA|TRBV4-3
TGCGCCAGCAGCCAAGAGCACAGGTATTGGGACATTCAGTACTTC
CASSQEHRYWDIQYF
>TRBJ1-1|TRBD1|once|TRBV7-9
TGTGCCACAGGGTCCGGGACAGGGAGTTTCTTT
CATGSGTGSFF
>TRBJ1-4|TRBD1|NA|TRBV6-1
TGTGCCAGCAGTGAAGCAACAGGGGGCGAAAAACTGTTTTTT
CASSEATGGEKLFF
>TRBJ2-2|TRBD1|NA|TRBV7-9
TGTGCCAGCAGCCCGGGGGCTCAGGGGGCCCACACCGGGGAGCTGTTTTTT
CASSPGAQGAHTGELFF
>TRBJ1-3|TRBD1|NA|TRBV12-5
TGTGCTAGTGGTTTGGCCCGCCGGACAGGAGTAATCTCTGGAAACACCATATATTTT
CASGLARRTGVISGNTIYF
>TRBJ1-5|NA|NA|TRBV10-1
TGCGCCAGCAGTGAAAGCGGGGTTCATCAGCCCCAGCATTTT
CASSESGVHQPQHF
>TRBJ2-5|NA|NA|TRBV15
TGTGCCACCAGCGTCCTCACAGACCAAGAGACCCAGTACTTC
CATSVLTDQETQYF
>TRBJ1-2|TRBD1|NA|TRBV7-9
TGTGCCAGCAGCCAAACGACAGGGTATGGCTACACCTTC
CASSQTTGYGYTF
>TRBJ2-5|NA|once|TRBV11-2
TGTGCCAGCAATGAGGGAGAGACCCAGTACTTC
CASNEGETQYF
>TRBJ1-5|NA|NA|TRBV6-6
TGTGCCAGCAGTTCCGTCAATCAGCCCCAGCATTTT
CASSSVNQPQHF
>TRBJ2-2|TRBD1|NA|TRBV7-3
TGTGCCAGCAGCTCTACAGGGGACCCCAACACCGGGGAGCTGTTTTTT
CASSSTGDPNTGELFF
>TRBJ2-2|NA|few|TRBV28
TGTGCCAGCAGGAGGACGAACACCGGGGAGCTGTTTTTT
CASRRTNTGELFF
>TRBJ1-5|NA|NA|TRBV6-1
TGTGCCAGCAGTGAAGGGGGGGAATATCAGCCCCAGCATTTT
CASSEGGEYQPQHF
>TRBJ2-5|TRBD1|NA|TRBV6-5
TGTGCCAGCAGTCCCGGGACAGGGGGAATGGAGCAGTACTTC
CASSPGTGGMEQYF
>TRBJ1-1|TRBD1|NA|TRBV9
TGTGCCAGCAGCGTACGGGGACAGGGCACTGAAGCTTTCTTT
CASSVRGQGTEAFF
>TRBJ2-7|TRBD2|few|TRBV5-4
TGTGCCAGCAGCCGGGGCGGGGGGACCTACGAGCAGTACTTC
CASSRGGGTYEQYF
>TRBJ2-4|TRBD2|NA|TRBV7-9
TGTGCCAGCAGCGAACTAGCGGGGGGGTGGGACATTCAGTACTTC
CASSELAGGWDIQYF
>TRBJ1-1|TRBD1|few|TRBV6-5
TGTGCCAGCAGTTACTTCAGGGGGGATAGAAACACTGAAGCTTTCTTT
CASSYFRGDRNTEAFF
>TRBJ2-2|TRBD2|few|TRBV9
TGTGCCAGCGACCTAGCGGGGGGGGGCACCGGGGAGCTGTTTTTT
CASDLAGGGTGELFF
>TRBJ2-5|NA|NA|TRBV29-1
TGCAGCGTTGAAGTGGTGAGGGGGCAAGAGACCCAGTACTTC
CSVEVVRGQETQYF
>TRBJ2-1|NA|NA|TRBV28
TGTGCCAGCAGGTATCCGACAGAAAGCTCCTACAATGAGCAGTTCTTC
CASRYPTESSYNEQFF
>TRBJ1-2|NA|NA|TRBV29-1
TGCAGCGTCCAGACGGCCGGGATCTACACCTTC
CSVQTAGIYTF
>TRBJ2-1|NA|NA|TRBV7-9
TGTGCCAGCAGCCCCAAGGGGGGGACGGCTTCCTACAATGAGCAGTTCTTC
CASSPKGGTASYNEQFF
>TRBJ2-5|TRBD1|NA|TRBV20-1
TGCAGTGGACAGGGTCAAGAGACCCAGTACTTC
CSGQGQETQYF
>TRBJ1-5|NA|few|TRBV28
TGTGCCAGCAGTTTATTCAGACAGGAGGATCAGCCCCAGCATTTT
CASSLFRQEDQPQHF
>TRBJ1-3|NA|NA|TRBV10-2
TGCGCCAGCATCTCAGGGTCCGTCGGAAACACCATATATTTT
CASISGSVGNTIYF
>TRBJ2-7|TRBD1|NA|TRBV5-6
TGTGCCAGCAGTTCGTCCGACAGGGGAATCTACGAGCAGTACTTC
CASSSSDRGIYEQYF
>TRBJ1-2|NA|NA|TRBV7-9
TGTTCCAGCAGCCCAGGGGGCTACACCTTC
CSSSPGGYTF
>TRBJ1-3|NA|NA|TRBV11-2
TGTGCCAGCAGCCGCGACAGTACTGGAAACACCATATATTTT
CASSRDSTGNTIYF
>TRBJ2-6|NA|NA|TRBV18
TGTGCCAGCTCACCAATTACGATTACAGGTCAATCTGGGGCCAACGTCCTGACTTTC
CASSPITITGQSGANVLTF
>TRBJ1-4|TRBD1|NA|TRBV6-5
TGTGCCAGCAGTAAATCAAAGACAGGGGGAGAAAAACTGTTTTTT
CASSKSKTGGEKLFF
>TRBJ1-3|NA|NA|TRBV19
TGTGCCAGTAGTATAGCCAACTCTGGAAACACCATATATTTT
CASSIANSGNTIYF
>TRBJ2-3|NA|NA|TRBV4-1
TGCGCCAGCAGCCAATCCGGCGGGACCCGAACAGATACGCAGTATTTT
CASSQSGGTRTDTQYF
>TRBJ1-1|NA|NA|TRBV7-8
TGTGCCAGCAGCTTAGGAGGCGGGGGTACTTGGGCTGAAGCTTTCTTT
CASSLGGGGTWAEAFF